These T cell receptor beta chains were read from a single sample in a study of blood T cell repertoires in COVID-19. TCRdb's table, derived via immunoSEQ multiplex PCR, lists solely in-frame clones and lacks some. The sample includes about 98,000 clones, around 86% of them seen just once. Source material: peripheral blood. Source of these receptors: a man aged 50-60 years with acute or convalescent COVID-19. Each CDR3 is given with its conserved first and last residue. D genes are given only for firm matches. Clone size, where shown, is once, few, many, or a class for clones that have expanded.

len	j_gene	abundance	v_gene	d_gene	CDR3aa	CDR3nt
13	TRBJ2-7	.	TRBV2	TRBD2	CASSGEGRGEQYF	TGTGCCAGCAGCGGGGAGGGCCGGGGCGAGCAGTACTTC
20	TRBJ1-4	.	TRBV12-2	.	CASRLLGEGQGVVSNEKLFF	TGTGCAAGTCGCTTACTTGGGGAAGGACAGGGGGTTGTCTCTAATGAAAAACTGTTTTTT
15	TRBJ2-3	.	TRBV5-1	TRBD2	CASSLAGGPGDTQYF	TGCGCCAGCAGCTTAGCGGGAGGGCCCGGAGATACGCAGTATTTT
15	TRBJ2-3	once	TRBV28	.	CASSFSGAGTDTQYF	TGTGCCAGCAGTTTTTCCGGAGCAGGCACAGATACGCAGTATTTT
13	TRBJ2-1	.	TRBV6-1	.	CASSESRFDEQFF	TGTGCCAGCAGTGAATCGAGGTTCGATGAGCAGTTCTTC
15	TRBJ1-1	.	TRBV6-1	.	CASSDMGAPNTEAFF	TGTGCCAGCAGTGATATGGGGGCGCCGAACACTGAAGCTTTCTTT
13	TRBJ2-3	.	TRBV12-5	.	CASGPAGGSTQYF	TGTGCTAGTGGCCCCGCTGGCGGCTCGACGCAGTATTTT
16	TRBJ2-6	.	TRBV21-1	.	CASSPGGCSGANVLTF	TGTGCCAGCAGCCCGGGGGGATGCTCTGGGGCCAACGTCCTGACTTTC
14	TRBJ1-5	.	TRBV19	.	CACSGTGSNQPQHF	TGTGCCTGCTCTGGAACGGGAAGCAATCAGCCCCAGCATTTT
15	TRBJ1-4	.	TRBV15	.	CATSRQTATNEKLFF	TGTGCCACCAGCAGACAGACAGCCACTAATGAAAAACTGTTTTTT
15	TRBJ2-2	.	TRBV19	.	CASTTGHLNTGELFF	TGTGCCAGTACCACGGGACACCTGAACACCGGGGAGCTGTTTTTT
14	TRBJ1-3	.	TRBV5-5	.	CASSSSLSGNTIYF	TGTGCCAGCAGTTCCAGTCTCTCTGGAAACACCATATATTTT
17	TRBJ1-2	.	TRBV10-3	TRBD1	CAISEAGGTVFNYGYTF	TGTGCCATCAGTGAGGCAGGAGGGACAGTTTTTAACTATGGCTACACCTTC
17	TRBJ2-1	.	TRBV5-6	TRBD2	CASSLGLAGALGDEQFF	TGTGCCAGCAGCTTGGGACTAGCGGGAGCCCTGGGGGATGAGCAGTTCTTC
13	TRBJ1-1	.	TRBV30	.	CAWSGAPNTEAFF	TGTGCCTGGAGTGGGGCTCCGAACACTGAAGCTTTCTTT
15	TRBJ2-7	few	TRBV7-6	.	CASSLRGVGPYEQYF	TGTGCCAGCAGCCTCAGGGGGGTTGGGCCCTACGAGCAGTACTTC
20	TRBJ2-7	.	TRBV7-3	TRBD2	CASSLISGGLAGVGTDEQYF	TGTGCCAGCAGCTTAATATCCGGGGGACTAGCGGGAGTTGGGACCGACGAGCAGTACTTC
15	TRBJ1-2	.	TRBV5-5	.	CASSLVAGTNYGYTF	TGTGCCAGCAGCTTGGTTGCAGGGACTAACTATGGCTACACCTTC
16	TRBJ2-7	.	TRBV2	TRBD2	CASSEGLAGVSYEQYF	TGTGCCAGCAGTGAGGGGCTAGCGGGAGTATCCTACGAGCAGTACTTC
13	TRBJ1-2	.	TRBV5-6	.	CASSLSQGHGYTF	TGTGCCAGCAGCTTGTCCCAGGGCCATGGCTACACCTTC
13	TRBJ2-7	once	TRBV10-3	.	CAISDGISYEQYF	TGTGCCATCTCTGACGGGATTTCCTACGAGCAGTACTTC
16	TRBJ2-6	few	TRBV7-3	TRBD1	CASSRQGHSGANVLTF	TGTGCCAGCAGCCGACAGGGACACTCTGGGGCCAACGTCCTGACTTTC
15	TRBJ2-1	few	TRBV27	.	CASSLAASSYNEQFF	TGTGCCAGCAGTTTAGCGGCGAGCTCCTACAATGAGCAGTTCTTC
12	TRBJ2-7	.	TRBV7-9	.	CASRYGAHEQYF	TGTGCCAGCAGATACGGAGCTCACGAGCAGTACTTC
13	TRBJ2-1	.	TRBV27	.	CASSQTGRNEQFF	TGTGCCAGCAGTCAGACAGGTCGCAATGAGCAGTTCTTC
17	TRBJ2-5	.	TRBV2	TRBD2	CASSDTSGRVIQETQYF	TGTGCCAGCAGTGACACTAGCGGGAGGGTTATACAAGAGACCCAGTACTTC